These 26 T cell receptor beta chains originate from one sample sequenced in a study of regulatory T cells in long-lasting Graves disease. Time point in this sample: persistent/refractory GD, antithyroid drugs over 5 years with positive TRAb. Extracted PBMC RNA gave rise to the TCR library. Sequencing libraries for TCR beta were prepared with iRepertoire HTBI primers and Arm-PCR of CDR3 regions. TCRdb recomputed calls from the multiplex PCR reads with MiXCR, one row per CDR3 protein. The repertoire holds more than 650,000 distinct CDR3 sequences, about 32% seen once, with about two fifths in the top ten. The sample consisted of peripheral blood mononuclear cells (PBMCs), taken when the disease was refractory, from a patient treated with antithyroid drugs. These receptors all stem from a female donor with Graves disease.

V and J are TRBV9 and TRBJ2-5; 10 bases are a match to TRBD2. The CDR3 is made up of 16 amino acids. With 0 bases clipped from V and 5 bases from J, the junction kept 7 bases outside the gene matches. CDR1 SGDLS and CDR2 YYNGEE come from the germline V gene. CDR3 amino acids: CASSVASSGRGETQYF. CDR3 sequence (DNA): TGTGCCAGCAGCGTAGCGTCTAGCGGGAGAGGTGAGACCCAGTACTTC.

The chain couples TRBV4-1 to TRBJ2-5, with TRBD2 matching 7 bases. Germline CDR1 MGHRA, CDR2 YSYEKL. The CDR3 loop spans 17 amino acids. Trimming took 5 bases from V and 1 from J; bases not matched to a gene: 13. CDR3 loop: CASSRSPGLGIQETQYF. The CDR3 nucleotides read TGCGCCAGCAGCAGAAGCCCCGGACTAGGGATCCAAGAGACCCAGTACTTC.

This chain links TRBV3-1 with TRBJ2-5; D call uncertain. V dropped 0 bases and J dropped 9 bases, with 11 bases sitting between them. From germline, CDR1 is LGHDT and CDR2 YNNKEL (reference sequence). CDR3 length equals 13 residues. The CDR3 here is CASSQELDRAQYF. In DNA form, the CDR3 reads TGTGCCAGCAGCCAAGAGTTGGACCGGGCCCAGTACTTC.

Only a few counts were recorded for this clonotype. The limits of the CDR3 on the DNA are not certain, so only TCRdb's listed CDR3 is given. The chain combines TRBV14 with TRBJ2-5. In germline, CDR1 is SGHDN, CDR2 FVKESK. The CDR3 totals 14 residues, both ends included. Here the CDR3 reads CASSQSLYQETQYF.

This chain links TRBV6-2 or TRBV6-3 with TRBJ2-7; 10 bases match TRBD1. The J segment lost 2 bases and the V segment lost 5 bases, leaving 6 bases of the junction unmatched. Germline V lookup: CDR1 MNHEY, CDR2 SVGEGT. The CDR3 has 15 residues. The CDR3 nucleotides are TGTGCCAGCAGTGCGGGACAGGGGATGACCTACGAGCAGTACTTC. It specifies CASSAGQGMTYEQYF.

In this sample, this clonotype turned up a few times. This chain connects TRBV5-1 to TRBJ1-2; possibly TRBD1 for D (5 bases). Deletions cut 0 bases from V and 2 bases from J, with 14 bases between. CDR3 length: 16 residues. From germline, CDR1 is SGHRS and CDR2 YFSETQ. CDR3 sequence: CASSLGRGTANYGYTF. The CDR3, as DNA: TGCGCCAGCAGCTTGGGTAGAGGGACGGCAAACTATGGCTACACCTTC.

The V and J genes are TRBV27 and TRBJ1-2; 7 positions agree with TRBD1. Germline CDR1 is MNHEY and CDR2 is SMNVEV (reference sequence). CDR3 size: 16 residues. The V gene end was trimmed by 7 bases and the J gene end by 8 bases; junction bases not matched to a gene: 19. As DNA, the CDR3 is TGTGCCAGCACTGATTTGGGGGCGAGGGGGCTAAGGGGCTACACCTTC. Amino acids: CASTDLGARGLRGYTF.

This clonotype was seen a few times. The rearrangement joins TRBV7-2 to TRBJ1-5; D is undetermined. Germline V lookup: CDR1 SGHTA, CDR2 FQGNSA. The CDR3 is 17 amino acids. V lost 5 bases and J 3 bases, leaving 20 bases between the germline ends. The DNA of the CDR3 is TGTGCCAGCAGCCTCCGGTCCCTCTCAGGATTCAATCAGCCCCAGCATTTT. This sequence encodes CASSLRSLSGFNQPQHF.

The table lists this clonotype with a few counts. This rearrangement joins TRBV27 to TRBJ2-3, with 9 bases that match TRBD2. CDR1 is MNHEY and CDR2 is SMNVEV in the germline V gene (reference sequence). Trimming removed 2 bases from V and 2 bases from J; junction bases left unmatched: 8. This CDR3 contains 17 residues. The CDR3 here is CASSLSPLAGSTDTQYF. The CDR3 nucleotides read TGTGCCAGCAGTTTAAGTCCTCTAGCGGGATCCACAGATACGCAGTATTTT.

In this sample, this clonotype turned up a few times. The J gene is TRBJ1-4, the V gene TRBV7-2; 10 bases match TRBD1. Losses at the gene ends were 3 bases for V and 7 bases for J; bases not matched to a gene: 5. CDR3 length equals 15 residues. The germline gives CDR1 SGHTA, CDR2 FQGNSA. CDR3 in amino acids: CASSFSGTGAEKLFF. The DNA for the CDR3 is TGTGCCAGCAGCTTCTCCGGGACAGGGGCTGAAAAACTGTTTTTT.

The chain joins TRBV20-1 to TRBJ2-7; possible D gene TRBD2, 5 bases. The germline V and J ends were trimmed by 5 bases and 4 bases, with 21 bases remaining between them. This CDR3 is 15 amino acids long. The germline gives CDR1 DFQATT, CDR2 SNEGSKA (reference sequence). CDR3 sequence: CSAVHVSDLRYEQYF. In nucleotides, the CDR3 is TGCAGTGCTGTCCACGTTTCGGACTTGAGGTACGAGCAGTACTTC.

This clonotype was picked up many times. This rearrangement joins TRBV27 to TRBJ1-2; D possibly corresponds to TRBD1 (5 bases). The germline gives CDR1 MNHEY, CDR2 SMNVEV (reference sequence). There are 15 residues in the CDR3. The V and J ends lost 6 bases and 8 bases respectively, with 22 bases between them. CDR3 nucleotide sequence: TGTGCCAGCAGCTCCCCCACAGGCCGGGGTGAGGGCTACACCTTC. This translates into CASSSPTGRGEGYTF.

V gene TRBV19 combines with J gene TRBJ2-7; possibly TRBD1 for D (6 bases). This CDR3 spans 14 amino acids. Germline CDR1 is LNHDA and CDR2 is SQIVND (reference sequence). Trimming shortened V by 3 bases and J by 3 bases, and 12 bases separated the two germline ends. The CDR3 reads CASSIADSIYEQYF. CDR3 DNA sequence: TGTGCCAGTAGTATTGCGGACAGCATCTACGAGCAGTACTTC. The entire variable domain, with the rest obtained from reference TRBV19 and TRBJ2-7, is as follows: DGGITQSPKYLFRKEGQNVTLSCEQNLNHDAMYWYRQDPGQGLRLIYYSQIVNDFQKGDIAEGYSVSREKKESFPLTVTSAQKNPTAFYLCASSIADSIYEQYFGPGTRLTVT.

V usage is TRBV27 and J usage is TRBJ2-2; D possibly corresponds to TRBD1 (5 bases). V lost 7 bases, J lost 3 bases, and 12 bases lay in between. This CDR3 is built from 14 residues. Germline V gene lookup returns CDR1 MNHEY and CDR2 SMNVEV (reference sequence). CDR3: CASTNRQYTGELFF. The CDR3 coding sequence is TGTGCCAGCACGAACCGACAGTACACCGGGGAGCTGTTTTTT.

This clonotype was counted ten times or more. This chain connects TRBV20-1 to TRBJ1-4, with 10 bases fitting TRBD1. After removal of 6 bases from V and 6 bases from J, the junction contained 7 bases not matched to a gene. Germline assignment: CDR1 DFQATT and CDR2 SNEGSKA (reference sequence). The CDR3 totals 14 residues. The chain's CDR3 is CSAWPGTGDEKLFF. The CDR3 DNA follows: TGCAGTGCATGGCCCGGGACAGGGGATGAAAAACTGTTTTTT.

This clonotype was counted once. A read error may produce the germline difference seen at one junction end. The chain has TRBV6-1 and TRBJ1-1; 7 bases are a match to TRBD1. There are 15 residues in the CDR3. Germline CDR1 MNHNS, CDR2 SASEGT. CDR3 loop: CASSSRQGGNIEAFF. In DNA form, the CDR3 reads TGTGCCAGCAGCTCTAGACAGGGAGGGAACATTGAAGCTTTCTTT.

The V gene is TRBV10-1, the J gene TRBJ2-7; TRBD2 aligns across 8 bases. The junction had 2 bases not matched to a gene; V was cut back by 0 bases and J by 1 base. This CDR3 comprises 15 residues. Germline CDR1 and CDR2: WNHNN and SYGVQD (reference sequence). The CDR3: CASSESASGSYEQYF. The CDR3 DNA reads as TGCGCCAGCAGTGAGTCGGCTAGCGGGTCCTACGAGCAGTACTTC.

This chain links TRBV29-1 with TRBJ1-1; 10 bases agree with TRBD1. CDR1 is SQVTM, CDR2 ANQGSEA, per germline. V lost 7 bases and J lost 5; bases outside the gene matches: 4. The CDR3 consists of 12 residues. CDR3 protein: CSADRGQTEAFF. CDR3 sequence (DNA): TGCAGCGCCGACAGGGGGCAAACTGAAGCTTTCTTT.

The CDR3 sequence: CSAVPGLAGGFTGELFF. CDR3 DNA: TGCAGTGCTGTCCCGGGACTAGCGGGAGGGTTCACCGGGGAGCTGTTTTTT. The chain couples TRBV20-1 to TRBJ2-2; 16 positions match TRBD2. Per germline, CDR1 DFQATT and CDR2 SNEGSKA (reference sequence). J lost 4 bases, V lost 5 bases, and 7 bases had no gene match. The CDR3 covers 17 residues.

This clonotype appeared many times. J is TRBJ1-2 and V is TRBV6-1; D perhaps matches TRBD1 (5 bases). Trimming removed 6 bases at V and 2 bases at J, with 10 bases between. The germline V gene has CDR1 MNHNS and CDR2 SASEGT. The CDR3 is 13 residues long. CDR3 sequence reads: CASSSDSNYGYTF. The CDR3 nucleotides read TGTGCCAGCAGCTCAGACAGCAACTATGGCTACACCTTC.

This clonotype was counted ten times or more. The gene calls are TRBV7-2 and TRBJ2-5; D call uncertain. The CDR3 spans 12 residues. CDR1 and CDR2 (germline): SGHTA, FQGNSA. V was cut by 5 bases and J by 5 bases, with 9 bases left in between. The CDR3 DNA follows: TGTGCCAGCAGCACGAAACGGGAGACCCAGTACTTC. This translates into CASSTKRETQYF.

This clonotype showed up many times. V and J are TRBV28 and TRBJ1-2, with no clear D. Germline assignment: CDR1 MDHEN and CDR2 SYDVKM. V was clipped by 7 bases and J by 4 bases, with 10 bases between them. The CDR3 consists of 12 residues. Here the CDR3 reads CASNKLGYGYTF. DNA of the CDR3: TGTGCCAGCAACAAGTTGGGCTATGGCTACACCTTC.

V and J are TRBV11-2 and TRBJ1-1; 9 nucleotides line up with TRBD1. Germline CDR1 SGHAT, CDR2 FQNNGV. The CDR3 spans 19 residues. V trimming: 3 bases; J trimming: 0 bases; junction bases outside the gene matches: 14. The CDR3 protein is CASSLDRAADRGMNTEAFF. The CDR3 bases are TGTGCCAGCAGCTTGGATCGGGCGGCGGACAGGGGTATGAACACTGAAGCTTTCTTT. Looking up the rest from reference TRBV11-2 and TRBJ1-1 gives the full variable domain: EAGVAQSPRYKIIEKRQSVAFWCNPISGHATLYWYQQILGQGPKLLIQFQNNGVVDDSQLPKDRFSAERLKGVDSTLKIQPAKLEDSAVYLCASSLDRAADRGMNTEAFFGQGTRLTVV.

The genes are TRBV13 and TRBJ2-4; D may be TRBD1 (5 bases). The germline V gene encodes CDR1 PRHDT and CDR2 FYEKMQ (reference sequence). Trimming removed 3 bases at V and 3 bases at J, with 18 bases between. The CDR3 covers 17 residues. CDR3 region: CASSFRSDKSGKNIQYF. The CDR3, as DNA: TGTGCCAGCAGCTTCCGGTCGGACAAATCCGGCAAAAACATTCAGTACTTC.

Comments on this clonotype: A junction end diverges from the germline sequence, so it may reflect a read error. This sequence joins TRBV27 and TRBJ2-7, with TRBD1 matching 7 bases. Germline V CDR1 and CDR2: MNHEY, SMNVEV (reference sequence). The CDR3 covers 11 residues. DNA for the CDR3: TGCCGCACCGGGACAGCATACGAGCAGTACTTC. It encodes CRTGTAYEQYF.

This clonotype has a count of ten or more. Here the CDR3 DNA reads TGTGCCAGCAGCCCAAACTCTGGAAACACCATATATTTT. Translation gives CASSPNSGNTIYF. The chain links TRBV12-3 or TRBV12-4 to TRBJ1-3; the D is unclear. V was pared by 6 bases and J by 0 bases, with 6 bases between. This CDR3 has 13 residues.